This TCR beta chain was sequenced in a study of radiotherapy plus CTLA-4 blockade in lung cancer. Study details: Among enrolled patients, under 20% responded and about 30% achieved disease control.

Germline V gives CDR1 SGHRS, CDR2 YFSETQ. Trimming stripped 3 bases from V and 2 bases from J, with 20 bases between. The CDR3 contains 17 residues. Regarding this clone: Its antigen is not known.

Study-level findings and limits: Interferon-beta, together with early blood T cell clone dynamics, reportedly best predicted response. After treatment with radiotherapy plus ipilimumab, TCR clones that came from the tumor expanded in blood.

Clones were read by immunoSEQ multiplex PCR, and TCRdb kept only the in-frame ones, dropping some. Of about 87,000 clones listed, around nine tenths were seen once; the top ten hold 16%. This receptor was taken from a human donor with non-small cell lung cancer that progressed on radiotherapy plus ipilimumab. This rearrangement joins TRBV5-1 to TRBJ1-1, with D unresolved. The sequences come from peripheral blood, collected from a patient treated with radiotherapy plus ipilimumab. The CDR3 DNA reads as TGCGCCAGCAGCTCCTTCGGATCCTCCTGGGTAAACACTGAAGCTTTCTTT. It encodes CASSSFGSSWVNTEAFF.